The source of this T cell receptor beta chain is a study of shared clonotypes between healthy human individuals. Sorted-subset replicate PCR reactions contained roughly 200 ng DNA, corresponding to approximately 30,000 T cell genomes. Profiled with immunoSEQ multiplex PCR; TCRdb holds only in-frame clones, not every one. The data show roughly 2.2 million clones, more than 80% seen once. This CDR3 comprises 15 residues. CDR1 and CDR2 from the germline V gene are KGHSH and LQKENI. Losses at the gene ends were 6 bases for V and 10 bases for J; bases not matched to a gene: 9. This receptor was identified in a man between 18 and 35 years old in good health. Some clones in this sample may be carry-over from other donors' samples. This chain connects TRBV18 to TRBJ2-1; 13 bases are shared with TRBD2. The sample consisted of naive CD4+ T cells from PBMCs. Stated subset: CD45RA+ positively selected. CDR3 protein: CASSPTSGRGKEQFF. The CDR3 coding sequence is TGTGCCAGCTCTCCCACTAGCGGGAGGGGAAAAGAGCAGTTCTTC.